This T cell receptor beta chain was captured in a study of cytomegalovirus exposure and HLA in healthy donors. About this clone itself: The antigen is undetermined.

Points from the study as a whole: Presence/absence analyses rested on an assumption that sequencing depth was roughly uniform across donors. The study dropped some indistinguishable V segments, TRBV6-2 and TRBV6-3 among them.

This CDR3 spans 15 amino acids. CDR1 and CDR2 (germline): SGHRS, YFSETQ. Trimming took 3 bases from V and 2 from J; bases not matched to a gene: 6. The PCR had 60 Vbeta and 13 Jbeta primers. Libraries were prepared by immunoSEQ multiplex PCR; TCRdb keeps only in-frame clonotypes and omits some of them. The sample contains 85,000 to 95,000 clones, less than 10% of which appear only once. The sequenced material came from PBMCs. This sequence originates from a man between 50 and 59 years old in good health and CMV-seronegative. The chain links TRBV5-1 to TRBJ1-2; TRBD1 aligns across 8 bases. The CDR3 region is CASSSGQGRNYGYTF. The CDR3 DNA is TGCGCCAGCAGCTCTGGACAGGGAAGGAACTATGGCTACACCTTC.